The 3 T cell receptor beta chains listed next were all sequenced from one sample in a study of cytomegalovirus exposure and HLA in healthy donors. The PCR used 60 Vbeta and 13 Jbeta primers. Clones were sequenced by immunoSEQ multiplex PCR, and TCRdb holds only the in-frame ones, with some missing. The sample lists some 90,000 clones; approximately 83% were seen once. The sample consisted of PBMCs. These receptors were taken from a man in his forties in good health and CMV-seronegative.

V usage is TRBV4-1 and J usage is TRBJ1-1, with D unclear. The V end lost 1 base, the J end lost 1 base, and 10 bases lay between the germline ends. The CDR3 consists of 15 residues. Germline V gives CDR1 MGHRA, CDR2 YSYEKL. The CDR3 loop reads CASSQGGGQNTEAFF. The CDR3 DNA follows: TGCGCCAGCAGCCAAGGAGGCGGCCAGAACACTGAAGCTTTCTTT.

The V gene is TRBV28, the J gene TRBJ2-5; D gene unclear. This CDR3 has 12 amino acids. V was clipped by 6 bases and J by 10 bases, with 15 bases between them. Germline assignment: CDR1 MDHEN and CDR2 SYDVKM. As DNA, the CDR3 is TGTGCCAGCAGCTACGGTCAGGATATCCAGTACTTC. The encoded protein is CASSYGQDIQYF.

The rearrangement links TRBV7-7 to TRBJ1-4; possibly TRBD1 for D (5 bases). The germline V gene encodes CDR1 SSHAT and CDR2 FNYEAQ (reference sequence). This CDR3 region has 13 residues. Trimming took 3 bases from V and 7 from J, leaving 9 bases between them. In DNA, the CDR3 is TGTGCCAGCAGCTTGGGGGGTACTGAAAAACTGTTTTTT. This encodes CASSLGGTEKLFF.